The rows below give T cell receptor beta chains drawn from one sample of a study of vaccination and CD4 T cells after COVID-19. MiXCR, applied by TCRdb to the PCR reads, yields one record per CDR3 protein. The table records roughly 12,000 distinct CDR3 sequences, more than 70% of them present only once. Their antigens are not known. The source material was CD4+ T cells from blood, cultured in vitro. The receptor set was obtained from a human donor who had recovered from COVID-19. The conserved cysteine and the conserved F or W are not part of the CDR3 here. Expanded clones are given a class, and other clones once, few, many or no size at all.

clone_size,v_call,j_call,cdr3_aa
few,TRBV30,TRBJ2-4,AWSQPLAKNIQY
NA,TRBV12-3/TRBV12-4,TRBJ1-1,ASSFGTGGMNTEAF
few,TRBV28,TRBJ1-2,ASGPPYGYT
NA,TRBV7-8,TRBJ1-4,ASSLRTGNNEKLF
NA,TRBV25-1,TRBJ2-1,ASKNQREGREQF
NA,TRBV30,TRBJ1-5,AWSAGVLSNQPQH
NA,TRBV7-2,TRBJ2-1,ASTVAGFWVNNEQF
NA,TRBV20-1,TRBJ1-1,SEAGNTEAF
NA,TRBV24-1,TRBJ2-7,ATSEAGTGAYEQY
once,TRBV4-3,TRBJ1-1,ASSQDPQGITEAF
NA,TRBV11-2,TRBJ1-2,ASSRGGRDGYT
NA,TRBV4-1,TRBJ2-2,ASSPASGFSNTGELF
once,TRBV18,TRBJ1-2,ASSPPGDRYYGYT
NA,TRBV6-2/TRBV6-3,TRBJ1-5,ASSRQGGQPQH
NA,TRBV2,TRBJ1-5,ASRDGSYQPQH
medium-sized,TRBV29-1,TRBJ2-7,SVSKVAGGQGGNEQY
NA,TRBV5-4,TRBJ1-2,ASSPEVFDGYT
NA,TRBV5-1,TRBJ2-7,ASSLSHPGVDEQY
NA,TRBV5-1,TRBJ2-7,ASSSQGGEQY
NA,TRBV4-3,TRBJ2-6,ASSQDLGTGANVLT
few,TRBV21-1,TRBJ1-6,ASSERDRETNSPLH
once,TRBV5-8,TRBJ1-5,ASSPGGPQH
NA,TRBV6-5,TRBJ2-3,ASSSMFGLAGGNTQY
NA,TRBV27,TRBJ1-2,ASSSRDRVLVYT
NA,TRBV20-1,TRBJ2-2,SATLASNTGELF
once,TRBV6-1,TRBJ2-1,ASKGPANEQF
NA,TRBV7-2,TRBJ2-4,ASSLQSGIAKNIQY
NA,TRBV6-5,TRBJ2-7,ASSYLQGGLYEQY
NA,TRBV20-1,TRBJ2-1,SATYNEQF
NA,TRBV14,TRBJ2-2,ASSQRTEGTGELF
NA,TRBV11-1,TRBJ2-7,ASSSRSVSYEQY
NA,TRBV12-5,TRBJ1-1,ASGLVQEGTEAF
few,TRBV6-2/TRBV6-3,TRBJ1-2,ASSRPGQGAYGYT
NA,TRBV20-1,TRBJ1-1,SARDQDTRGAF
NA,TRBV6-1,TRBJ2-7,ASVRGGTYEQY
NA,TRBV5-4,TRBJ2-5,ASSSLAGGETQY
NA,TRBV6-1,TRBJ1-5,ASSRGQLDQPQH
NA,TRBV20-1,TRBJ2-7,SAPDRVQGNDEQY
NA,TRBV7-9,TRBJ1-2,ASSRMVLTNYGYT
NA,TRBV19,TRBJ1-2,ASKQGNTGGYGYT
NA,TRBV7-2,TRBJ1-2,ASSFQGRGGHYGYT
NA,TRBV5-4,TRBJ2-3,ASSLPPGTSGKPSTDTQY
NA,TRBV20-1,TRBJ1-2,SARRDIGGYT
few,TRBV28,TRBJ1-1,ASSRFQVLRTEAF
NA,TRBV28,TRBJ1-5,ATKRDSSNQPQH
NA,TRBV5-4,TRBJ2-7,ASSLTLMAGASYEQY
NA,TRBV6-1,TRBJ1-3,ASSSARSRSGNTIY
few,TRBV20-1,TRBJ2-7,SAAGTSGRDSYEQY
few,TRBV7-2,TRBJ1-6,ASRGQGADSPLH
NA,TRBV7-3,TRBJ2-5,ASSLFREETQY
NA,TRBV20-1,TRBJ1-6,SARAPQDSPLH
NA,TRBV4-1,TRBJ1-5,ASSPGRGSDQPQH
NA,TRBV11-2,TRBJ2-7,ASSAGAYLYEQY
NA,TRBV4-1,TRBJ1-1,ASSQDRGRRAF
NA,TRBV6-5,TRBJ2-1,ASSYSGTGQF
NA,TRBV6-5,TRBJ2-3,ASSLGLTTSTDTQY
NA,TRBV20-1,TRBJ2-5,SARDVQGAIKTQY
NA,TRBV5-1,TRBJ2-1,ASSLAMVGSYNEQF
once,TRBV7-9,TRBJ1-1,ASSLSGSRAF